What follows describes a single TCR beta chain. Antigen: not known. One end of the junction does not line up with germline, which may come from a read error. TCRdb used MiXCR to reprocess the RT-PCR reads, holding one entry per CDR3 protein. The data hold under 550,000 distinct CDR3 sequences, with 7.2% observed a single time. The sample belongs to a study of response to subunit inactivated influenza vaccine. CDR3 length: 14 amino acids. The V gene's germline CDR1 is DFQATT and CDR2 SNEGSKA (reference sequence). Study-wide results and caveats: The authors put forward the suggestion that each seasonal influenza vaccination may bring in only a limited number of new T cells.

The specimen comprised PBMCs from blood, sampled around 2 years after vaccination. The receptor was isolated from a man between 50 and 70 years old who received an inactivated influenza vaccine. This chain links TRBV20-1 with TRBJ2-1, with 10 bases aligning to TRBD2. The chain's CDR3 is CRASISSGGDEQFF. CDR3 bases: TGCAGGGCTAGTATTTCTAGCGGGGGAGATGAGCAGTTCTTC.